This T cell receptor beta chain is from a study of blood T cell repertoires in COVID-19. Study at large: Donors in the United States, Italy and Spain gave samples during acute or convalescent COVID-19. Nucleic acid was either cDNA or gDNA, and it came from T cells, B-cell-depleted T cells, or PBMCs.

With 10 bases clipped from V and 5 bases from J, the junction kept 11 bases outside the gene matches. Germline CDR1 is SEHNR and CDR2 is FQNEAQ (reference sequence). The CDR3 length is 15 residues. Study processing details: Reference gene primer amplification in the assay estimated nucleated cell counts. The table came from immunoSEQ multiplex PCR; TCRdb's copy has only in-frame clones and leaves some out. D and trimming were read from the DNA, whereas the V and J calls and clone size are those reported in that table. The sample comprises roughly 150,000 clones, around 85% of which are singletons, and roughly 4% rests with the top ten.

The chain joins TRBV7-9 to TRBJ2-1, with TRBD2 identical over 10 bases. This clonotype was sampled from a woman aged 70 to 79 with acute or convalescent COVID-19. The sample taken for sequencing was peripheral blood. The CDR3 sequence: CATLRAGGINNEQFF. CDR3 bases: TGTGCCACCCTACGAGCGGGAGGGATTAACAATGAGCAGTTCTTC.